This T cell receptor beta chain derives from a study of blood T cells in healthy people across ages. This clonotype occurred a few times. Sample-barcoded 5' priming and a J-beta primer mix drove a second PCR of about 6 to 11 cycles. A single record per CDR3 protein comes from TCRdb applying MiXCR to the 5' RACE reads. Of 780,000 or so distinct CDR3 sequences listed, around 50% were seen once; the top ten hold approximately 24%. Trimming stripped 1 base from V and 5 bases from J, with 8 bases between. CDR3 length: 12 residues. In germline, CDR1 is DFQATT, CDR2 SNEGSKA (reference sequence). The source is a man aged 35 to 55 in good health. The specimen was blood. The chain is built from TRBV20-1 and TRBJ2-5; D perhaps matches TRBD2 (6 bases). In nucleotides, the CDR3 is TGCAGTGCTAGAGGTCTAGCGGAGACCCAGTACTTC. Protein sequence: CSARGLAETQYF.